This paragraph covers one T cell receptor (beta chain) sequence. Its antigen is not identified. The source of the sample is a study of regulatory T cells in long-lasting Graves disease. General study points: Persistent Graves' patients showed a TCR diversity that was lower than that of newly diagnosed ones. Relative to new patients (around 1,000), persistent patients exhibited greater sharing of public clonotypes (around 2,500). Sample size, which was small, may have reduced accuracy. Favored gene segments in persistent disease were TRBV28, TRBJ1-2 and TRBJ2-5.

Time point: newly diagnosed GD, antithyroid drugs for less than 3 months. From RNA extracted from PBMCs, the TCR library was made. Sequencing libraries for TCR beta were prepared with iRepertoire HTBI primers and Arm-PCR of CDR3 regions. One entry per CDR3 protein, called by TCRdb with MiXCR from the multiplex PCR reads. There are around 500,000 distinct CDR3 sequences in the sample; roughly a sixth occur only once, and 25% lies in the top ten. Germline V gene data show CDR1 as MNHEY and CDR2 as SVGEGT. V shed 7 bases and J shed 0 bases, with 19 bases lying between them. The CDR3 is 16 residues long. Another study also made use of these data, one on T cells in Graves' hyperthyroidism and ophthalmopathy.

The sequenced sample was peripheral blood mononuclear cells (PBMCs), obtained at new diagnosis, from a patient treated with antithyroid drugs. The gene calls are TRBV6-2 or TRBV6-3 and TRBJ2-7; D is perhaps TRBD2 (7 bases). The receptor was isolated from a woman aged 35 to 60 with Graves disease. CDR3 bases: TGTGCCAGCATCTCGAGGGGGGGGACGGCCTCCTACGAGCAGTACTTC. It encodes CASISRGGTASYEQYF.